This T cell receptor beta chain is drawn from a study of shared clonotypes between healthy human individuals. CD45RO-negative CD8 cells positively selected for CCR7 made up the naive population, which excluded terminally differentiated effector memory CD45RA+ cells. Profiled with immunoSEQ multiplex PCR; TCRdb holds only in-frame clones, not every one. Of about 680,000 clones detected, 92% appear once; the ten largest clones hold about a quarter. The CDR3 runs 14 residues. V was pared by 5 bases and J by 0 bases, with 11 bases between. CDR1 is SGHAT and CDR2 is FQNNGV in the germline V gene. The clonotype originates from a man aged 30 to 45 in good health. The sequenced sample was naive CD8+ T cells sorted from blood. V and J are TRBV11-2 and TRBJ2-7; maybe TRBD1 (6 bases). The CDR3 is CASSDRDISYEQYF. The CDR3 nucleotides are TGTGCCAGCAGCGACCGGGACATCTCCTACGAGCAGTACTTC.